These T cell receptor beta chains were read from a single sample in a study of blood T cell repertoires in COVID-19. Clones were sequenced by immunoSEQ multiplex PCR, and TCRdb holds only the in-frame ones, with some missing. The repertoire holds tens of thousands of clones, with over 65% as singletons. Sequencing was carried out using peripheral blood. The receptors here all came from a human donor in a cohort sampled during active COVID-19. CDR3s include the opening cysteine and the closing phenylalanine or tryptophan. The order of the fields is V gene, clone size, D gene, J gene, CDR3 protein, CDR3 DNA. A D gene is named only where the DNA matches it firmly. Clone size is not always given. Where it is, it says once, few, many or a class for expanded clones.

v_gene: TRBV6-2/TRBV6-3
abundance: .
d_gene: TRBD1
j_gene: TRBJ1-5
CDR3aa: CASSSGGQGANQPQHF
CDR3nt: TGTGCCAGCAGCTCGGGGGGACAGGGGGCCAATCAGCCCCAGCATTTT

v_gene: TRBV18
abundance: .
d_gene: .
j_gene: TRBJ2-7
CDR3aa: CASSPKMTTNTHYEQYF
CDR3nt: TGTGCCAGCTCACCTAAAATGACGACTAACACCCACTACGAGCAGTACTTC

v_gene: TRBV24-1
abundance: .
d_gene: TRBD2
j_gene: TRBJ2-1
CDR3aa: CATAASGAGANNEQFF
CDR3nt: TGTGCCACCGCCGCATCCGGAGCGGGGGCCAACAATGAGCAGTTCTTC

v_gene: TRBV9
abundance: large
d_gene: .
j_gene: TRBJ1-2
CDR3aa: CASSGRDTNYGYTF
CDR3nt: TGTGCCAGCAGCGGAAGGGACACTAACTATGGCTACACCTTC

v_gene: TRBV21-1
abundance: .
d_gene: .
j_gene: TRBJ2-7
CDR3aa: CASSSLFREGNSYEQYF
CDR3nt: TGTGCCAGCTCCTCGTTATTCCGGGAAGGGAACTCCTACGAGCAGTACTTC

v_gene: TRBV30
abundance: .
d_gene: TRBD2
j_gene: TRBJ2-7
CDR3aa: CAWSVMAGGPYEQYF
CDR3nt: TGTGCCTGGAGTGTCATGGCGGGGGGCCCCTACGAGCAGTACTTC

v_gene: TRBV3-1/TRBV3-2
abundance: .
d_gene: TRBD1
j_gene: TRBJ1-1
CDR3aa: CASSYGTGTDTEAFF
CDR3nt: TGTGCCAGCAGCTACGGGACAGGGACGGACACTGAAGCTTTCTTT

v_gene: TRBV6-4
abundance: once
d_gene: .
j_gene: TRBJ1-3
CDR3aa: CASTRQPVLSGNTIYF
CDR3nt: TGTGCCAGCACACGACAGCCGGTCCTATCTGGAAACACCATATATTTT

v_gene: TRBV4-1
abundance: .
d_gene: .
j_gene: TRBJ2-7
CDR3aa: CASSQTATELPPYEQYF
CDR3nt: TGCGCCAGCAGCCAAACTGCAACAGAGCTCCCACCCTACGAGCAGTACTTC

v_gene: TRBV24-1
abundance: few
d_gene: .
j_gene: TRBJ1-2
CDR3aa: CATSDSTSYGYTF
CDR3nt: TGTGCCACCAGTGATTCCACAAGCTATGGCTACACCTTC

v_gene: TRBV2
abundance: .
d_gene: TRBD1
j_gene: TRBJ2-3
CDR3aa: CASRDRGSVTDTQYF
CDR3nt: TGTGCCAGCAGGGACAGGGGATCTGTAACAGATACGCAGTATTTT

v_gene: TRBV24-1
abundance: .
d_gene: .
j_gene: TRBJ1-2
CDR3aa: CATSDPGRGSNYGYTF
CDR3nt: TGTGCCACCAGTGATCCCGGCCGGGGGTCTAACTATGGCTACACCTTC

v_gene: TRBV5-6
abundance: .
d_gene: .
j_gene: TRBJ1-1
CDR3aa: CASSLGVQGNTEAFF
CDR3nt: TGTGCCAGCAGCTTGGGAGTACAGGGGAACACTGAAGCTTTCTTT

v_gene: TRBV5-5
abundance: .
d_gene: .
j_gene: TRBJ1-2
CDR3aa: CASSLDGTPSLGYTF
CDR3nt: TGTGCCAGCAGCTTGGATGGTACTCCATCTCTTGGCTACACCTTC

v_gene: TRBV10-3
abundance: few
d_gene: .
j_gene: TRBJ2-2
CDR3aa: CAISEVQGYSSNTGELFF
CDR3nt: TGTGCCATCAGTGAGGTCCAGGGATACTCATCGAACACCGGGGAGCTGTTTTTT

v_gene: TRBV7-9
abundance: .
d_gene: TRBD1
j_gene: TRBJ2-7
CDR3aa: CASSLGDRGSYEQYF
CDR3nt: TGTGCCAGCAGCTTAGGGGACAGAGGCTCCTACGAGCAGTACTTC

v_gene: TRBV7-3
abundance: once
d_gene: .
j_gene: TRBJ1-1
CDR3aa: CASSLMGGNTEAFF
CDR3nt: TGTGCCAGCAGCTTAATGGGGGGGAACACTGAAGCTTTCTTT

v_gene: TRBV4-2
abundance: .
d_gene: .
j_gene: TRBJ2-3
CDR3aa: CASSQDRGLAESADTQYF
CDR3nt: TGTGCCAGCAGCCAAGATCGGGGGCTAGCGGAAAGTGCAGATACGCAGTATTTT

v_gene: TRBV13
abundance: .
d_gene: TRBD1
j_gene: TRBJ2-5
CDR3aa: CASSTQRTGKFETQYF
CDR3nt: TGTGCCAGCAGCACCCAAAGGACAGGGAAGTTCGAGACCCAGTACTTC

v_gene: TRBV4-2
abundance: .
d_gene: .
j_gene: TRBJ2-1
CDR3aa: CASSQEQGWNEQFF
CDR3nt: TGTGCCAGCAGCCAAGAACAGGGTTGGAATGAGCAGTTCTTC

v_gene: TRBV7-2
abundance: once
d_gene: TRBD1
j_gene: TRBJ2-1
CDR3aa: CASSSQDRAGEQFF
CDR3nt: TGTGCCAGCAGCTCTCAGGACAGGGCTGGAGAGCAGTTCTTC

v_gene: TRBV3-1/TRBV3-2
abundance: .
d_gene: .
j_gene: TRBJ2-1
CDR3aa: CASSPTRGAGNEQFF
CDR3nt: TGTGCCAGCAGCCCAACGCGCGGGGCCGGCAATGAGCAGTTCTTC

v_gene: TRBV30
abundance: .
d_gene: .
j_gene: TRBJ1-2
CDR3aa: CAWTRDLANYGYTF
CDR3nt: TGTGCCTGGACACGGGACTTAGCTAACTATGGCTACACCTTC

v_gene: TRBV5-1
abundance: .
d_gene: .
j_gene: TRBJ2-1
CDR3aa: CASSFQTYGNEQFF
CDR3nt: TGCGCCAGCAGCTTCCAGACCTACGGGAATGAGCAGTTCTTC

v_gene: TRBV5-1
abundance: .
d_gene: .
j_gene: TRBJ2-6
CDR3aa: CASSFAGLLSGANVLTF
CDR3nt: TGCGCCAGCAGCTTTGCGGGACTGCTGTCTGGGGCCAACGTCCTGACTTTC

v_gene: TRBV4-2
abundance: .
d_gene: TRBD1
j_gene: TRBJ2-7
CDR3aa: CASSHDRGIGYEQYF
CDR3nt: TGTGCCAGCAGCCATGACAGGGGCATTGGCTACGAGCAGTACTTC

v_gene: TRBV6-5
abundance: .
d_gene: TRBD1
j_gene: TRBJ1-1
CDR3aa: CASSYRAGGNTEAFF
CDR3nt: TGTGCCAGCAGTTACAGGGCAGGGGGGAACACTGAAGCTTTCTTT

v_gene: TRBV7-3
abundance: .
d_gene: .
j_gene: TRBJ1-1
CDR3aa: CASSTQGNTEAFF
CDR3nt: TGTGCCAGCAGCACTCAGGGGAACACTGAAGCTTTCTTT

v_gene: TRBV5-1
abundance: .
d_gene: TRBD1
j_gene: TRBJ2-5
CDR3aa: CASSQKQGAWETQYF
CDR3nt: TGCGCCAGCAGCCAGAAACAGGGGGCTTGGGAGACCCAGTACTTC

v_gene: TRBV5-4
abundance: .
d_gene: TRBD2
j_gene: TRBJ2-7
CDR3aa: CASSFGLAGGEQYF
CDR3nt: TGTGCCAGCAGCTTCGGACTAGCGGGAGGCGAGCAGTACTTC

v_gene: TRBV6-5
abundance: .
d_gene: .
j_gene: TRBJ2-5
CDR3aa: CASSAGPTGTQYF
CDR3nt: TGTGCCAGCAGCGCGGGGCCAACGGGGACCCAGTACTTC

v_gene: TRBV10-3
abundance: once
d_gene: .
j_gene: TRBJ1-1
CDR3aa: CAISNALMNTEAFF
CDR3nt: TGTGCCATCAGTAACGCACTCATGAACACTGAAGCTTTCTTT

v_gene: TRBV28
abundance: .
d_gene: TRBD2
j_gene: TRBJ2-6
CDR3aa: CASSYGSGSLSGANVLTF
CDR3nt: TGTGCCAGCAGTTATGGTAGCGGGAGCCTCTCTGGGGCCAACGTCCTGACTTTC

v_gene: TRBV10-3
abundance: .
d_gene: .
j_gene: TRBJ2-7
CDR3aa: CAISDRGYEQYF
CDR3nt: TGTGCCATCAGTGACAGGGGATACGAGCAGTACTTC

v_gene: TRBV11-2
abundance: .
d_gene: TRBD1
j_gene: TRBJ2-1
CDR3aa: CASSPIRTGGYEQFF
CDR3nt: TGTGCCAGCAGCCCGATACGGACAGGCGGGTATGAGCAGTTCTTC

v_gene: TRBV19
abundance: .
d_gene: .
j_gene: TRBJ2-7
CDR3aa: CASSISGAYEQYF
CDR3nt: TGTGCCAGTAGTATTAGCGGAGCCTACGAGCAGTACTTC

v_gene: TRBV11-2
abundance: .
d_gene: TRBD1
j_gene: TRBJ2-1
CDR3aa: CATTRVGQGNEQFF
CDR3nt: TGTGCCACTACGCGAGTCGGACAGGGTAATGAGCAGTTCTTC

v_gene: TRBV2
abundance: .
d_gene: TRBD2
j_gene: TRBJ2-2
CDR3aa: CASSDSLAGGQTGELFF
CDR3nt: TGTGCCAGCAGTGATAGCCTAGCGGGGGGGCAGACCGGGGAGCTGTTTTTT

v_gene: TRBV6-5
abundance: once
d_gene: TRBD2
j_gene: TRBJ2-2
CDR3aa: CASSSIAGGLTGELFF
CDR3nt: TGTGCCAGCAGTTCAATAGCGGGGGGCCTCACCGGGGAGCTGTTTTTT

v_gene: TRBV4-3
abundance: .
d_gene: .
j_gene: TRBJ2-7
CDR3aa: CASSASGREQYF
CDR3nt: TGCGCCAGCAGTGCTTCAGGCCGGGAGCAGTACTTC

v_gene: TRBV28
abundance: .
d_gene: TRBD1
j_gene: TRBJ1-1
CDR3aa: CASSPTTGANTEAFF
CDR3nt: TGTGCCAGCAGTCCGACGACAGGGGCGAACACTGAAGCTTTCTTT

v_gene: TRBV5-3
abundance: .
d_gene: TRBD2
j_gene: TRBJ2-2
CDR3aa: CARSFLAGTTGELFF
CDR3nt: TGTGCCAGAAGCTTTCTAGCGGGGACCACCGGGGAGCTGTTTTTT

v_gene: TRBV5-4
abundance: .
d_gene: TRBD1
j_gene: TRBJ2-1
CDR3aa: CASSAGQGAGSYNEQFF
CDR3nt: TGTGCCAGCAGCGCGGGACAGGGGGCAGGGTCCTACAATGAGCAGTTCTTC

v_gene: TRBV28
abundance: .
d_gene: .
j_gene: TRBJ2-7
CDR3aa: CASSSGVATSYEQYF
CDR3nt: TGTGCCAGCAGTTCGGGGGTAGCGACCTCCTACGAGCAGTACTTC